Following are 16 T cell receptor beta chains from one sample sequenced in a study of blood T cells in healthy people across ages. Together with a sample-barcoded 5' primer, a J-beta primer mix was included in a second PCR lasting about 7 to 11 cycles. TCRdb reanalysed the 5' RACE reads using MiXCR and keeps one entry per CDR3 protein. The sample has 1 million or so distinct CDR3 sequences; around 45% are singletons. The specimen sequenced was blood. The source is a woman aged 55-70 years in good health.

V and J are TRBV4-1 and TRBJ2-1; D unresolved. Trimming cost V 4 bases and J 0 bases, with 10 bases left between them. CDR1 is MGHRA and CDR2 is YSYEKL in the germline V gene. The CDR3 runs 15 residues. The CDR3: CASSPGPGSYNEQFF. In DNA form, the CDR3 reads TGCGCCAGCAGCCCCGGCCCGGGCTCCTACAATGAGCAGTTCTTC.

This clonotype has a handful of counts. J is TRBJ2-5 and V is TRBV4-2; 10 nucleotides agree with TRBD1. From germline, CDR1 is LGHNA and CDR2 YNFKEQ. This CDR3 spans 20 amino acids. V gave up 1 base and J gave up 11 bases; unmatched junction bases: 25. Written as DNA, the CDR3 is TGTGCCAGCAGCCAAGCAGTTGTTGGGGACGGGACAGGGGTCTACAATGAGCAGTACTTC. Its protein is CASSQAVVGDGTGVYNEQYF.

The chain is built from TRBV12-3 or TRBV12-4 and TRBJ2-2; perhaps TRBD2 as D (6 bases). The CDR3 covers 14 residues. Trimming shortened V by 4 bases and J by 5 bases, and 11 bases separated the two germline ends. The DNA of the CDR3 is TGTGCCAGCAGTTCCGGGAGTCGAACCGGGGAGCTGTTTTTT. Residues: CASSSGSRTGELFF.

The rearrangement uses TRBV6-5 and TRBJ2-1; D perhaps matches TRBD1 (6 bases). Gene TRBJ2-7 matches the end of the DNA better, so the J call may be wrong. The CDR3 totals 15 residues. Germline V CDR1 and CDR2: MNHEY, SVGAGI. CDR3 residues: CASSYGGHPYNEQYF. The DNA for the CDR3 is TGTGCCAGCAGTTATGGGGGACACCCGTACAATGAGCAGTACTTC.

V gene TRBV7-9 combines with J gene TRBJ2-7; 8 bases align to TRBD1. V gave up 8 bases and J gave up 7 bases; unmatched junction bases: 10. CDR3 length equals 13 residues. Germline assignment: CDR1 SEHNR and CDR2 FQNEAQ (reference sequence). The CDR3 loop reads CASPTGVLDEQYF. The CDR3 DNA sequence: TGTGCCAGCCCGACAGGGGTTCTGGATGAGCAGTACTTC.

The genes are TRBV12-3 or TRBV12-4 and TRBJ2-5, with TRBD1 matching over 7 bases. This CDR3 is built from 15 residues. Trimming took 2 bases from V and 0 from J; bases not matched to a gene: 3. The CDR3 region has the DNA TGTGCCAGCAGTTTACCAGGGGGAGACCAAGAGACCCAGTACTTC. Translating it yields CASSLPGGDQETQYF.

Comments on this clonotype: The DNA is left out, because the CDR3 cannot be placed on it with certainty; the CDR3 is given as TCRdb lists it. The chain carries TRBV6-5 and TRBJ2-6; the listed D gene, TRBD1, was not tested against the DNA. The CDR3 length is 19 residues, termini included. Germline-derived CDR1 and CDR2 are MNHEY and SVGAGI. This CDR3 is CASILGGVRLDSGANVLTF.

This clonotype was observed a handful of times. The J gene is TRBJ2-7, the V gene TRBV12-3 or TRBV12-4; the D gene is possibly TRBD1 (5 bases). There are 14 residues in the CDR3. Trimming took 2 bases from V and 2 from J, leaving 10 bases between them. The CDR3 DNA follows: TGTGCCAGCAGTTTAACACAGGAAACCTACGAGCAGTACTTC. Translation gives CASSLTQETYEQYF.

This clonotype has more than one count but fewer than ten. In DNA, the CDR3 is TGCGCCAGCAGCGGGGGACAGGGGCGCACAGATACGCAGTATTTT. Translation gives CASSGGQGRTDTQYF. The rearrangement uses TRBV5-1 and TRBJ2-3, with 10 positions matching TRBD1. The V gene end was trimmed by 4 bases and the J gene end by 1 base; junction bases not matched to a gene: 3. This CDR3 region has 15 residues. CDR1 and CDR2 from the germline V gene are SGHRS and YFSETQ.

V is TRBV3-1 and J is TRBJ2-6; tentative D call: TRBD2 (6 bases). The V end lost 5 bases, the J end lost 0 bases, and 32 bases lay between the germline ends. This CDR3 is built from 23 residues. CDR1 and CDR2 (germline): LGHDT, YNNKEL (reference sequence). This CDR3 reads CASSSHHLELAGRKSSGANVLTF. The CDR3 coding sequence is TGTGCCAGCAGCTCCCATCATTTGGAGTTGGCGGGACGGAAAAGCTCTGGGGCCAACGTCCTGACTTTC.

The rearrangement uses TRBV27 and TRBJ2-5; 9 positions agree with TRBD1. The CDR3 length is 15 residues. Trimming took 6 bases from V and 0 from J; bases not matched to a gene: 5. The germline V gene encodes CDR1 MNHEY and CDR2 SMNVEV (reference sequence). The CDR3: CASRAGQGHQETQYF. The CDR3 DNA sequence: TGTGCCAGCAGGGCGGGACAGGGCCACCAAGAGACCCAGTACTTC.

This clonotype was observed a few times. V gene TRBV3-1 combines with J gene TRBJ2-1; no clear D. Germline V lookup: CDR1 LGHDT, CDR2 YNNKEL (reference sequence). Trimming took off 8 bases at V and 5 bases at J, with 10 bases between the two ends. CDR3 length: 12 amino acids. CDR3 sequence: CASSQVDNEQFF. CDR3 in DNA: TGTGCCAGCTCGCAAGTGGACAATGAGCAGTTCTTC.

V usage is TRBV12-3 or TRBV12-4 and J usage is TRBJ2-5, with TRBD1 as a possible D gene (6 bases). V shed 1 base and J shed 5 bases, with 14 bases lying between them. CDR3 length equals 15 residues. Here the CDR3 reads CASSLGAGARETQYF. The CDR3 DNA sequence: TGTGCCAGCAGTTTAGGGGCAGGGGCTAGGGAGACCCAGTACTTC.

The J gene is TRBJ2-1, the V gene TRBV21-1; the D call TRBD2 from the table was never checked on the DNA. TRBV21-1 is a documented pseudogene. This CDR3 is built from 17 residues. In DNA, the CDR3 is TGTGCCAGCAGCGCCATTCGGGACTCCCGAACGGACAATGAGCAGTTCTTC. This codes for CASSAIRDSRTDNEQFF.

This chain uses TRBV6-6 with TRBJ2-7; no firm D call. The CDR3 is made up of 14 amino acids. V lost 7 bases, J lost 4 bases, and 17 bases lay in between. The germline gives CDR1 MNHNY, CDR2 SVGAGI (reference sequence). As DNA, the CDR3 is TGTGCCAGCACCGTATCCCACCGGAATTACGAGCAGTACTTC. Its translation is CASTVSHRNYEQYF.

The chain combines TRBV30 with TRBJ2-7, with 7 bases lining up with TRBD2. Germline loops: CDR1 GTSNPN, CDR2 SVGIG (reference sequence). The ends lost 5 bases at V and 3 bases at J; junction bases unmatched: 1. The CDR3 is made up of 11 amino acids. The CDR3 region has the DNA TGTGCCTGGGGGAGGGACTACGAGCAGTACTTC. Amino acid sequence: CAWGRDYEQYF.